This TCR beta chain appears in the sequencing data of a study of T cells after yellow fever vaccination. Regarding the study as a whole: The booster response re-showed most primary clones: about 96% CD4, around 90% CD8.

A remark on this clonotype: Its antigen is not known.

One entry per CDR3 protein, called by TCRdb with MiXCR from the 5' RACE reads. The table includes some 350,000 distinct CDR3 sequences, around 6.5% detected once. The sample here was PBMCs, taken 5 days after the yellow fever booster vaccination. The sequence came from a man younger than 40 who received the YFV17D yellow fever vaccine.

The chain's CDR3 is CASSFFSLETQYF. The CDR3 nucleotides read TGTGCCAGCAGTTTTTTCAGTCTTGAGACCCAGTACTTC. The chain uses TRBV7-2 and TRBJ2-5; no clear D. The germline CDR1 and CDR2 sequences are SGHTA and FQGNSA. Trimming removed 6 bases at V and 5 bases at J, with 13 bases between. The CDR3 length is 13 residues.